The 19 T cell receptor beta chains in this list originate from one sample, sequenced in a study of Graves' ophthalmopathy and Graves' hyperthyroidism (dated by TCRdb to the late 2010s). The reads were generated on an Illumina HiSeq 2000. For repertoire sequencing, the TCR beta CDR3 regions were amplified from RNA transcripts. HTBI primers and the Qiagen OneStep RT-PCR kit were used in a first-round RT-PCR, which was followed by a second-round multiplex PCR, size selection and purification. TCRdb trimmed public reads at Q25 via fastp, called clones via MiXCR and kept in-frame beta chains. Rows are combined by CDR3 protein, so each entry shows the most common genes and DNA. The sample records about 150,000 distinct CDR3 sequences, under 40% of which are singletons. Together, the top ten hold approximately 5.5% of the sample. The sequencing input was peripheral blood. These receptors were taken from a woman aged 35 to 49 with Graves' ophthalmopathy. Donor details come from another sample of the same person, matched by shared clones.

This clonotype was detected ten times or more. This chain joins TRBV27 and TRBJ1-5; D gene unclear. Trimming removed 4 bases from V and 3 bases from J, with 7 bases in between. This CDR3 contains 13 residues. Germline loops: CDR1 MNHEY, CDR2 SMNVEV (reference sequence). CDR3: CASSSAYNQPQHF. The DNA for the CDR3 is TGTGCCAGCAGTTCAGCGTACAATCAGCCCCAGCATTTT.

This clonotype was counted many times. CDR3 sequence reads: CATSRDLTGGGGYTF. CDR3 bases: TGTGCCACCAGCAGAGATTTGACGGGGGGGGGTGGCTACACCTTC. The V gene is TRBV15, the J gene TRBJ1-2; D may be TRBD1 (5 bases). Trimming shortened V by 0 bases and J by 7 bases, and 15 bases separated the two germline ends. Looked up from germline, CDR1 is LNHNV and CDR2 is YYDKDF (reference sequence). This CDR3 is built from 15 residues.

There are many counts of this clonotype. The junction does not match germline at one end; this may be a read error. The chain's CDR3 is CASSPYRGSYEQYF. In nucleotides, the CDR3 is TGTGCTAGCAGCCCCTACAGGGGATCCTACGAGCAGTACTTC. The rearrangement uses TRBV7-7 and TRBJ2-7, with TRBD1 identical over 7 bases. Looked up from germline, CDR1 is SSHAT and CDR2 is FNYEAQ (reference sequence). The CDR3 is made up of 14 amino acids.

The chain is built from TRBV7-2 and TRBJ2-5, with D uncertain. Trimming removed 1 base from V and 0 bases from J, with 9 bases in between. Germline assignment: CDR1 SGHTA and CDR2 FQGNSA. CDR3 length: 15 residues. The CDR3 protein is CASSLVNTYQETQYF. In nucleotides, the CDR3 is TGTGCCAGCAGCTTAGTGAACACCTACCAAGAGACCCAGTACTTC.

This clonotype has just one count. The rearrangement links TRBV6-1 to TRBJ2-7; 7 bases align to TRBD1. In germline, CDR1 is MNHNS, CDR2 SASEGT. The V gene end was trimmed by 7 bases and the J gene end by 4 bases; junction bases not matched to a gene: 7. The CDR3 consists of 13 residues. In DNA, the CDR3 is TGTGCCAGCATGAGAACAGGGGCTTACGAGCAGTACTTC. This gives the protein CASMRTGAYEQYF.

This chain uses TRBV18 with TRBJ2-5, with D maybe TRBD1 (5 bases). This CDR3 is 14 amino acids long. V was pared by 6 bases and J by 5 bases, with 16 bases between. CDR1 is KGHSH, CDR2 LQKENI, per germline. The CDR3 nucleotides read TGTGCCAGCTCGCTCGGACACGAAAGCGAGACCCAGTACTTC. Amino acids: CASSLGHESETQYF.

In its sample, this clonotype was seen many times. The V and J genes are TRBV27 and TRBJ2-7, with TRBD2 matching over 8 bases. Looked up from germline, CDR1 is MNHEY and CDR2 is SMNVEV (reference sequence). V lost 3 bases, J lost 4 bases, and 8 bases stayed unmatched. CDR3 length: 15 amino acids. DNA of the CDR3: TGTGCCAGCAGTTTCGTGGCGGGAGGTACATACGAGCAGTACTTC. Its protein product is CASSFVAGGTYEQYF.

This clonotype showed up many times. The rearrangement links TRBV19 to TRBJ2-7; the D is unclear. The CDR3 has 16 residues. CDR1 is LNHDA and CDR2 is SQIVND in the germline V gene (reference sequence). Trimming removed 3 bases from V and 1 base from J, with 16 bases in between. The CDR3 DNA reads as TGTGCCAGTAGTATGGCTCAAGGCCTGGGTTCCTACGAGCAGTACTTC. Protein sequence: CASSMAQGLGSYEQYF. The full variable domain, with the rest looked up from reference TRBV19 and TRBJ2-7, is DGGITQSPKYLFRKEGQNVTLSCEQNLNHDAMYWYRQDPGQGLRLIYYSQIVNDFQKGDIAEGYSVSREKKESFPLTVTSAQKNPTAFYLCASSMAQGLGSYEQYFGPGTRLTVT.

Written as DNA, the CDR3 is TGTGCCAGCAGGGGAGCGGGCTCTAACTATGGCTACACCTTC. Encoded protein: CASRGAGSNYGYTF. The V call is TRBV7-2, the J call TRBJ1-2; D gene ambiguous. The germline CDR1 and CDR2 sequences are SGHTA and FQGNSA. The V gene lost 6 bases and the J gene lost 0 bases, with 11 bases spanning the gap. CDR3 size: 14 residues. The variable domain in full, completed from reference TRBV7-2 and TRBJ1-2, reads GAGVSQSPSNKVTEKGKDVELRCDPISGHTALYWYRQSLGQGLEFLIYFQGNSAPDKSGLPSDRFSAERTGGSVSTLTIQRTQQEDSAVYLCASRGAGSNYGYTFGSGTRLTVV.

In this sample, this clonotype turned up many times. V and J are TRBV5-1 and TRBJ2-5, with D maybe TRBD2 (6 bases). Between the trimmed V and J ends, which lost 4 bases and 0 bases, there was a span of 13 bases. The CDR3 is 15 residues long. Germline CDR1 is SGHRS and CDR2 is YFSETQ. The DNA of the CDR3 is TGCGCCAGCAGCGAAGAGGGAGGCCACCAAGAGACCCAGTACTTC. It specifies CASSEEGGHQETQYF. Combining the CDR3 with reference TRBV5-1 and TRBJ2-5 gives the whole variable domain KAGVTQTPRYLIKTRGQQVTLSCSPISGHRSVSWYQQTPGQGLQFLFEYFSETQRNKGNFPGRFSGRQFSNSRSEMNVSTLELGDSALYLCASSEEGGHQETQYFGPGTRLLVL.

The J gene is TRBJ1-1, the V gene TRBV6-1; no firm D call. CDR3 length equals 14 residues. Trimming removed 6 bases at V and 1 base at J, with 12 bases between. Germline V gene data show CDR1 as MNHNS and CDR2 as SASEGT. The CDR3 DNA sequence: TGTGCCAGCAGCCGGACCATGGGGAACACTGAAGCTTTCTTT. Amino acids: CASSRTMGNTEAFF.

The rearrangement joins TRBV6-2 or TRBV6-3 to TRBJ1-1; D gene unclear. This CDR3 region has 13 residues. The ends were cut back, 8 bases at V and 5 bases at J, with 15 bases in the middle. Germline CDR1 is MNHEY and CDR2 is SVGEGT. The CDR3 region has the DNA TGTGCCAGCCACAGTATAAGGGCAACTGAAGCTTTCTTT. This translates into CASHSIRATEAFF.

This clonotype has at least ten counts. At one end, the junction sequence differs from germline, possibly due to a read error. The chain links TRBV29-1 to TRBJ1-5, with D possibly TRBD1 on 5 matching bases. This CDR3 has 14 amino acids. From germline, CDR1 is SQVTM and CDR2 ANQGSEA. In nucleotides, the CDR3 is TGCAGCGTCGAAGTGGGGCAGGGAAATCAGCCCCAGCATTTT. This sequence encodes CSVEVGQGNQPQHF.

The J gene is TRBJ2-5, the V gene TRBV6-2 or TRBV6-3; possible D gene TRBD2, 6 bases. The CDR3 covers 15 residues. Germline CDR1 and CDR2: MNHEY and SVGEGT. V shed 2 bases and J shed 4 bases, with 14 bases lying between them. The CDR3 coding sequence is TGTGCCAGCAGTTACGTCGGCGGCGGGGCAGAGACCCAGTACTTC. Translation: CASSYVGGGAETQYF.

This clonotype was seen at least ten times. The chain employs TRBV6-1 and TRBJ1-2; TRBD1 matches 7 bases. The CDR3 is made up of 14 amino acids. Looked up from germline, CDR1 is MNHNS and CDR2 is SASEGT. Trimming removed 3 bases from V and 6 bases from J; junction bases left unmatched: 7. The CDR3 is CASSERGGQDGYTF. The CDR3 nucleotides are TGTGCCAGCAGTGAGCGAGGGGGCCAAGATGGCTACACCTTC.

The chain is built from TRBV6-1 and TRBJ2-7, with D perhaps TRBD1 or TRBD2 (5 bases each). Trimming removed 3 bases at V and 7 bases at J, with 16 bases between. Germline assignment: CDR1 MNHNS and CDR2 SASEGT. The CDR3 length is 14 residues. CDR3 DNA sequence: TGTGCCAGCAGTGACAGGGATGAGGGCTGGGAGCAGTACTTC. Protein sequence: CASSDRDEGWEQYF.

This clonotype occurred many times. The J gene is TRBJ1-1, the V gene TRBV12-3 or TRBV12-4, with D possibly matching TRBD1 (6 bases). Trimming shortened V by 6 bases and J by 5 bases, and 13 bases separated the two germline ends. This CDR3 region has 13 residues. DNA for the CDR3: TGTGCCAGCAGATGGACAGCGGGGACTGAAGCTTTCTTT. Its translation: CASRWTAGTEAFF.

The V gene is TRBV6-1, the J gene TRBJ2-7; 9 bases are a match to TRBD1. There are 16 residues in the CDR3. Per the germline V gene, CDR1 is MNHNS and CDR2 is SASEGT. With 6 bases clipped from V and 2 bases from J, the junction kept 11 bases outside the gene matches. The CDR3 reads CASRKPGTGLPYEQYF. CDR3 nucleotides: TGTGCCAGCAGAAAACCCGGGACAGGGCTACCCTACGAGCAGTACTTC.

This clonotype was observed at least ten times. The rearrangement joins TRBV6-2 or TRBV6-3 to TRBJ2-2; unclear D gene. The V and J ends lost 6 bases and 6 bases respectively, with 11 bases between them. Germline V lookup: CDR1 MNHEY, CDR2 SVGEGT. The CDR3 totals 13 residues. The CDR3 spells CASSTQWAGELFF. CDR3 bases: TGTGCCAGCAGCACACAATGGGCCGGGGAGCTGTTTTTT.